This T cell receptor beta chain stems from a study of cytomegalovirus exposure and HLA in healthy donors. Findings of the study overall: A reported reduction in N-insertions relative to the approximately 600-donor mean was seen in an Asian-associated ancestry cluster in a later analysis.

In the case of this clone: As yet, its antigen is unknown.

PCR involved 60 Vbeta and 13 Jbeta primers. The table came from immunoSEQ multiplex PCR; TCRdb's copy has only in-frame clones and leaves some out. The table records more than 150,000 clones, roughly 78% of them present only once. The sequence was collected from a girl under 18 in good health and CMV-seropositive. What was sequenced was PBMCs.

CDR3 sequence (DNA): TGTGCCAGCAGCCCCTCGTGGCAGGCCTACGAGCAGTACTTC. Protein sequence: CASSPSWQAYEQYF. V gene TRBV6-5 combines with J gene TRBJ2-7; D is unresolved. V was cut by 6 bases and J by 2 bases, with 14 bases left in between. The CDR3 sequence is 14 residues long. CDR1 is MNHEY and CDR2 is SVGAGI in the germline V gene.